This T cell receptor (beta chain) comes out of a study of early T cells in non-severe SARS-CoV-2 infection (dated by TCRdb to 2020 to 2023). Regarding the complete study: TCR sequencing used bulk RNA from unsorted whole blood, so alpha and beta chains could not be paired. Study-level results and caveats: Matching against VDJdb was skewed toward anti-spike CD8 responses, likely underestimated virus-specific expansions, and missed private and CD4 specificities.

This was a case-control study nested in a cohort of healthcare workers in London, UK, who had nasopharyngeal swab PCR tests and blood samples taken every week. Healthcare workers were recruited between 23 and 31 March 2020, during the week of the UK lockdown, and were followed weekly for up to roughly 15 weeks. This clonotype came up many times. Its antigen has not been determined. Base qualities were left out, and no much larger clone turns up one base away. Libraries were built with 5' RACE. TCRdb records NextSeq 500 as the sequencer. In the TCR library protocol, unique molecular identifiers were attached to individual cDNA molecules to correct for PCR bias and sequencing error. Both TCR alpha and beta chains were sequenced, and tight co-correlation was observed between alpha and beta sequence abundances in each sample. On the study's bioinformatics: Decombinator V4 was used to annotate the V gene, J gene and CDR3 of the TCR sequences. TCRs were defined as expanded if a significant change between any two time points was detected under a Poisson model with p below 0.0001. TCR abundances were normalised to the total number of TCRs sequenced in each sample and reported as counts per million. VDJdb, accessed 1 November 2021, was searched for CMV, EBV and SARS-CoV-2 annotated TCRs, with TCRs annotated for multiple antigens excluded. The raw public data were reprocessed by TCRdb itself: fastp quality trimming at Q25, MiXCR clonotype calling, in-frame beta chains only. Under each unique CDR3 protein, matching rows form one entry showing the most common genes and DNA. Clone size and V and J calls follow TCRdb, not the original study. The sample profile shows around 28,000 distinct CDR3 sequences; over 4.5% of them were found once. Jointly, the top ten make up approximately 4.5% of the sample.

This sequence originates from an adult who was a healthcare worker with PCR-confirmed SARS-CoV-2 infection or an uninfected control (not recorded which). Sequencing was done on a sample of whole blood.

CDR3 region: CASRPYGGSIYNEQFF. Here is the DNA: TGTGCCAGCAGACCCTACGGCGGGAGCATCTACAATGAGCAGTTCTTC. Rearrangement joined TRBV7-2 to TRBJ2-1; a stretch of 7 junction bases matches TRBD2. For this chain, trimming is 6 bases at the V end and 3 bases at the J end, and the number of junction bases without a gene match is 11. The CDR3 goes from the cysteine to the phenylalanine over 16 residues. CDR3 DNA is the only sequence kept; it has 48 bases, read in frame from the first base. The germline V gene sets CDR1 to SGHTA and CDR2 to FQGNSA.